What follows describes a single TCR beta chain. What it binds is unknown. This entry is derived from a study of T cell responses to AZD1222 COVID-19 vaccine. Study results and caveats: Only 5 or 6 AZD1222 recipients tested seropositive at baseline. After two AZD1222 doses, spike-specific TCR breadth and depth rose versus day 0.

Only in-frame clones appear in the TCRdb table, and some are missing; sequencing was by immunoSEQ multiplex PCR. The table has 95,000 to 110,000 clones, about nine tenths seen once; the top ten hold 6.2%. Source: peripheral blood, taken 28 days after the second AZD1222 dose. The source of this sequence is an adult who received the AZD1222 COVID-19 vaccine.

CDR3 nucleotides: TGTGCCAGCAGTTTGGTATGGAGAGCTAACTATGGCTACACCTTC. Its protein is CASSLVWRANYGYTF. J is TRBJ1-2 and V is TRBV28; D gene ambiguous. V was shortened by 3 bases and J by 0 bases, with 11 bases between the two germline ends. Germline V lookup: CDR1 MDHEN, CDR2 SYDVKM. CDR3 length: 15 residues.